A single TCR beta chain is shown here with its context. Its antigen is not identified. V gave up 4 bases and J gave up 4 bases, with 8 bases separating them. Germline values: CDR1 SQVTM, CDR2 ANQGSEA. The CDR3 has 12 amino acids. Primers included in the PCR were 60 Vbeta and 13 Jbeta primers. The assay was immunoSEQ multiplex PCR, and TCRdb's table has in-frame clones only and misses some. The sample has around 190,000 clones, 70% to 80% seen once. This specimen belongs to a study of cytomegalovirus exposure and HLA in healthy donors. Study details: When 350 to 500 donors were genotyped, over 80% of them were found to fall in the Caucasian-associated ancestry cluster.

Study-level findings and limits: Later on, an analysis showed TCR association rates differing by HLA locus, with DRB1 the most and HLA-C the fewest.

The genes are TRBV29-1 and TRBJ1-5; D not resolved. The clonotype comes from a woman aged 25 to 39 in good health and CMV-seronegative. The sample was PBMCs. The CDR3 DNA follows: TGCAGCGTTGGAGGGTTAAATCAGCCCCAGCATTTT. As protein: CSVGGLNQPQHF. Filled out from reference TRBV29-1 and TRBJ1-5, the complete variable domain reads SAVISQKPSRDICQRGTSLTIQCQVDSQVTMMFWYRQQPGQSLTLIATANQGSEATYESGFVIDKFPISRPNLTFSTLTVSNMSPEDSSIYLCSVGGLNQPQHFGDGTRLSIL.